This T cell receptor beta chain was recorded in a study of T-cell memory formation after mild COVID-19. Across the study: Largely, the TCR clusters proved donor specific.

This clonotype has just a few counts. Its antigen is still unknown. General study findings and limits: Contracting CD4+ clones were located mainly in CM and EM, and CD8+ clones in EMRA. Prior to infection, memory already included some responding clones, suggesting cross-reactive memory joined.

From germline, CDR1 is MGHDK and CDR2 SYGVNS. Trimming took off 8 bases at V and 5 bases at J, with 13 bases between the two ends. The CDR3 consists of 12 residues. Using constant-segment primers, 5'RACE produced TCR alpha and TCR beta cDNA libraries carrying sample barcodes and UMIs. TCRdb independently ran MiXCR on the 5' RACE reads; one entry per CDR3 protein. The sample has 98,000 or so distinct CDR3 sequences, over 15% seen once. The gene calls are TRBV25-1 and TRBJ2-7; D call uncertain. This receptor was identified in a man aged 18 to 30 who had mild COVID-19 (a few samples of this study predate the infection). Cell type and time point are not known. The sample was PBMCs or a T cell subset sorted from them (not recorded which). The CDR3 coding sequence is TGTGCCAGCTCTCTCGACGCCCACGAGCAGTACTTC. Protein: CASSLDAHEQYF.